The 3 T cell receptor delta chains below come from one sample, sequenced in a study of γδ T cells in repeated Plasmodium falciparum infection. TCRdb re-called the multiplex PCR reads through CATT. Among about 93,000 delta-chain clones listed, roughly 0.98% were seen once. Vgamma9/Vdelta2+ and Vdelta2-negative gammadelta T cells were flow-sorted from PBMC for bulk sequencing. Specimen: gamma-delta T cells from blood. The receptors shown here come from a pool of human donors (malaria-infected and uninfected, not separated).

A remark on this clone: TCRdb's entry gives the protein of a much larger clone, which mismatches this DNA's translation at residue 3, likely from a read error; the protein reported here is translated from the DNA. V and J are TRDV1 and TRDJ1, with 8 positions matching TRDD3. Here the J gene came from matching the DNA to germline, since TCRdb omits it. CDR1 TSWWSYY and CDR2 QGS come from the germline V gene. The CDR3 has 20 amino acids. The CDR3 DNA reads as TGTGCTCCTGGGGAACCATGTCAGGAGGGGGATATAGAATCGCCCGATAAACTCATCTTT. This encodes CAPGEPCQEGDIESPDKLIF.

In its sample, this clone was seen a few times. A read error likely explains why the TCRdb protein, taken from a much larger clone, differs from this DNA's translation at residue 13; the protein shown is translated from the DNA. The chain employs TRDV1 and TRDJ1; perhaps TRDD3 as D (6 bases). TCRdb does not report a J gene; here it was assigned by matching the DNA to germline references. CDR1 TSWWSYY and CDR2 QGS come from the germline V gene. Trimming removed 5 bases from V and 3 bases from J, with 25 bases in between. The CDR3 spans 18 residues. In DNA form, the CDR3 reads TGTGCTCTTGGGAAAATAAGTGGGGGGTGGCGGTACGCCGATAAACTCATCTTT. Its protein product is CALGKISGGWRYADKLIF.

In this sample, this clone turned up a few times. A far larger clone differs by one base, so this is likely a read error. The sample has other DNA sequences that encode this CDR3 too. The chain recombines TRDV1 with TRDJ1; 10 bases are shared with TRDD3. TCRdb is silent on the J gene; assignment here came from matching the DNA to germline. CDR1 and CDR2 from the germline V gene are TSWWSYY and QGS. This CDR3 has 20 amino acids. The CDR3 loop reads CALGDESLTGDTRSTDKLIF. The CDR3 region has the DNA TGTGCTCTCGGGGATGAGTCACTTACGGGGGATACGCGTAGCACCGATAAACTCATCTTT.